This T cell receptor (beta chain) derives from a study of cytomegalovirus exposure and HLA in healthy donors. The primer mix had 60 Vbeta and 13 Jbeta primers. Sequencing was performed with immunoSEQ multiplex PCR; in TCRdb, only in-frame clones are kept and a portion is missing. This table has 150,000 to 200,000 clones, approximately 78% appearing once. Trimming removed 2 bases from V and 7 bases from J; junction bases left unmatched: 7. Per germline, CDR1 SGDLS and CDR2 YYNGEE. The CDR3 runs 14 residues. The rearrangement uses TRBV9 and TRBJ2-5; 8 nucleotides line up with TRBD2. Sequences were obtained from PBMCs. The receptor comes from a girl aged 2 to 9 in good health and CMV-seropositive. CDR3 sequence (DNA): TGTGCCAGCAGCGTTCGGGGGGGAGTAGGGACCCAGTACTTC. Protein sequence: CASSVRGGVGTQYF.